Listed below are T cell receptor beta chains from one sample, sequenced in a study of human T cells and chemical hapten exposure. TCRdb reanalysed the reads using MiXCR and keeps one entry per CDR3 protein. The repertoire holds about 120,000 distinct CDR3 sequences, with over 7.5% as singletons. The sequenced sample consisted of whole blood. The receptors shown here come from a human donor in good health. Some clones in this sample may be carry-over from other donors' samples. The CDR3 runs from the conserved cysteine through the conserved F or W. D genes are given only for firm matches. The listing skips clone size in some rows; elsewhere it reads once, few, many or a size class.

v_gene	abundance	d_gene	j_gene	CDR3nt	CDR3aa
TRBV7-7	many	TRBD1	TRBJ2-5	TGTGCCAGCAGCTCGGACAGGAATAGGAACCCGTACCAAGAGACCCAGTACTTC	CASSSDRNRNPYQETQYF
TRBV5-1	many	TRBD1	TRBJ2-6	TGCGCCAGCAGCTTGCACAGGGGATCTGGGGCCAACGTCCTGACTTTC	CASSLHRGSGANVLTF
TRBV10-3	-	-	TRBJ2-5	TGTGCCTCCAAGACCGGGAGAGGAAAGGAGACCCAGTACTTC	CASKTGRGKETQYF
TRBV6-2/TRBV6-3	few	TRBD1	TRBJ2-6	TGTGCCAGCACCCCGGGACAGGGGGCCTTGGGGGCCAACGTCCTGACTTTC	CASTPGQGALGANVLTF
TRBV20-1	few	-	TRBJ1-2	TGCAGTGCTAGACCCCACGGGCGAGGGTATGGCTACACCTTC	CSARPHGRGYGYTF
TRBV27	few	TRBD1	TRBJ2-7	TGTGCCAGCAGTGCGTACCCGGGACAGGTCTCCTACGAGCAGTACTTC	CASSAYPGQVSYEQYF
TRBV27	many	-	TRBJ1-3	TGTGCCAGCAGTAACCGGGCCGCTGGAAACACCATATATTTT	CASSNRAAGNTIYF
TRBV3-1	many	-	TRBJ1-2	TGTGCCAGCAGCGAAGCGCAGGGCTACACCTTC	CASSEAQGYTF
TRBV5-1	few	-	TRBJ2-5	TGCGCCAGCAGCTTGGACAGGATAGAAGAGACCCAGTACTTC	CASSLDRIEETQYF
TRBV6-1	-	-	TRBJ1-4	TGTGCCAGCAGGGTAGGAGGTGATGAAAAACTGTTTTTT	CASRVGGDEKLFF
TRBV5-1	many	-	TRBJ2-5	TGCGCCAGCAGCCCTCGACAGAGCCAAGAGACCCAGTACTTC	CASSPRQSQETQYF
TRBV7-2	-	-	TRBJ1-1	TGTGCCAGCAGCTCCAGTGCTGATTGGGGGAACACTGAAGCTTTCTTT	CASSSSADWGNTEAFF
TRBV20-1	many	TRBD2	TRBJ2-3	TGCAGTGCTAGTATTTTAGCGGGAGCCACAGATACGCAGTATTTT	CSASILAGATDTQYF
TRBV15	-	-	TRBJ1-1	TGTGCCACCAGCAGCGTTCGGGGGGAGACTGAAGCTTTCTTT	CATSSVRGETEAFF
TRBV6-5	-	-	TRBJ1-5	TGTGCCAGCAGTCCGCAGGGACCCAATCAGCCCCAGCATTTT	CASSPQGPNQPQHF
TRBV7-9	many	TRBD1	TRBJ1-2	TGTGCCAGCAGCCCCCCCGTCCCAGACGACAGGGATAAGTATGGCTACACCTTC	CASSPPVPDDRDKYGYTF
TRBV4-2	-	-	TRBJ1-2	TGTGCCAGCAGCCAAGATTCCGGCGGCTTGGAGGATGGCTACACCTTC	CASSQDSGGLEDGYTF
TRBV5-4	few	-	TRBJ1-1	TGTGCCAGCAGCCCGGGCTGGTCCTTGAACACTGAAGCTTTCTTT	CASSPGWSLNTEAFF
TRBV12-3/TRBV12-4	few	-	TRBJ2-7	TGTGCCAGCAGTTTGGTCCGAGGAGACTACGAGCAGTACTTC	CASSLVRGDYEQYF
TRBV5-1	-	TRBD2	TRBJ2-3	TGCGCCAGCAGCGTACCCTGGACTAGCGGGAGGCATGCAGGGGATACGCAGTATTTT	CASSVPWTSGRHAGDTQYF
TRBV12-3/TRBV12-4	many	-	TRBJ1-6	TGTGCCAGCAGTTTAGGTATCTCGGGCTCCTATAATTCACCCCTCCACTTT	CASSLGISGSYNSPLHF
TRBV11-2	-	TRBD2	TRBJ2-3	TGTGCCAGCAGCTCAGCGGGGCCCACAGATACGCAGTATTTT	CASSSAGPTDTQYF
TRBV11-2	many	-	TRBJ1-5	TGTGCCAGCAGCTTATATGGGGGTACCGATCAGCCCCAGCATTTT	CASSLYGGTDQPQHF
TRBV7-9	-	-	TRBJ1-4	TGTGCCAGCAGCTTAAATACAGGGCAGGAAAAACTGTTTTTT	CASSLNTGQEKLFF
TRBV14	-	-	TRBJ2-3	TGTGCCAGCAGCCAAAGGAGAGGCGATCTCACAGATACGCAGTATTTT	CASSQRRGDLTDTQYF
TRBV10-1	few	TRBD2	TRBJ2-2	TGCGCCAGCAGTGAGCCACTAGCGGGTGGCACCGGGGAGCTGTTTTTT	CASSEPLAGGTGELFF
TRBV2	few	-	TRBJ2-5	TGTGCCAGCAGTGAAGACAGGTCCTTTGAGACCCAGTACTTC	CASSEDRSFETQYF
TRBV6-1	-	TRBD2	TRBJ2-3	TGTGCCAGCAGCGGGCGGGGGACGGATACGCAGTATTTT	CASSGRGTDTQYF
TRBV2	many	-	TRBJ1-1	TGTGCCAGCAGTGAAGCCCTCAGCCCTAACACTGAAGCTTTCTTT	CASSEALSPNTEAFF
TRBV6-1	many	-	TRBJ2-5	TGTGCCAGCAGTGGATCGGGAAAGTTTGAAGAGACCCAGTACTTC	CASSGSGKFEETQYF
TRBV18	many	-	TRBJ1-1	TGTGCCAGCTCACAGCCGTTAAGCACTGAAGCTTTCTTT	CASSQPLSTEAFF
TRBV5-1	-	-	TRBJ2-7	TGCGCCAGCGGAAGAGGTGGCAAAACCGGGACTGAATCCTACGAGCAGTACTTC	CASGRGGKTGTESYEQYF
TRBV5-1	few	-	TRBJ2-3	TGCGCCAGCAGCTTGGCGCGCACAGATACGCAGTATTTT	CASSLARTDTQYF
TRBV6-1	-	-	TRBJ1-5	TGTGCCAGCAGAGCTGGGCTAGGGCAGCCTGGGAGCAATCAGCCCCAGCATTTT	CASRAGLGQPGSNQPQHF
TRBV6-1	few	TRBD1	TRBJ1-6	TGTGCCAGCAGTCCTCTGGGACAGGGAAGGCCCAGTGGCTATAATTCACCCCTCCACTTT	CASSPLGQGRPSGYNSPLHF
TRBV29-1	-	-	TRBJ2-1	TGCAGCGTTGCCCTCCCTTATGAGCAGTTCTTC	CSVALPYEQFF
TRBV19	many	-	TRBJ1-1	TGTGCCAGTAGCCAGACGGTGAACACTGAAGCTTTCTTT	CASSQTVNTEAFF
TRBV20-1	once	-	TRBJ1-4	TGCAGTGCTAGAGGCATCGCGGGTGAAAAACTGTTTTTT	CSARGIAGEKLFF
TRBV6-5	many	-	TRBJ1-6	TGTGCCAGCTCGGGTGGGGGGACTAATTCACCCCTCCACTTT	CASSGGGTNSPLHF
TRBV12-3/TRBV12-4	many	TRBD1	TRBJ1-5	TGTGCCAGCAGTCGGGACAGATATCAGCCCCAGCATTTT	CASSRDRYQPQHF
TRBV12-3/TRBV12-4	few	-	TRBJ1-6	TGTGCCAGCACAGACAGGAGTAATTCACCCCTCCACTTT	CASTDRSNSPLHF
TRBV11-2	-	-	TRBJ1-3	TGTGCCAGCAGCTCAACGCTGGTACCGAGCTCTGGAAACACCATATATTTT	CASSSTLVPSSGNTIYF
TRBV5-1	many	TRBD2	TRBJ2-3	TGCGCCAGCAGCTTGGCGCACAGCGGGGGGGGCACAGATACGCAGTATTTT	CASSLAHSGGGTDTQYF
TRBV4-1	-	-	TRBJ2-7	TGCGCCAGCAGCCAAGTACTGAGTGGGGACTACGAGCAGTACTTC	CASSQVLSGDYEQYF
TRBV7-9	few	-	TRBJ2-1	TGTGCCAGCAGCCCTTTAGAGAGCCCTATCAATGAGCAGTTCTTC	CASSPLESPINEQFF
TRBV20-1	few	-	TRBJ1-4	TGCAGTGCTAGAGTGGCAGGGCGCGAAGAAAAACTGTTTTTT	CSARVAGREEKLFF
TRBV6-5	-	-	TRBJ1-1	TGTGCCAGCAGTTATCATCAAGGGGGGGCCGGGACTGAAGCTTTCTTT	CASSYHQGGAGTEAFF
TRBV7-2	-	-	TRBJ2-5	TGTGCCAGCCGTAGGGCCGCCGAAGAGACCCAGTACTTC	CASRRAAEETQYF
TRBV5-1	-	-	TRBJ2-7	TGCGCCAGCAGCTTCGCCCAGGGGGGAAACGAGCAGTACTTC	CASSFAQGGNEQYF